These T cell receptor beta chains were read from a single sample in a study of blood T cell repertoires in COVID-19. Sequencing used immunoSEQ multiplex PCR; TCRdb keeps in-frame clones, though not all of them. Among about 480,000 clones listed, about 87% were seen once. Sequences were obtained from peripheral blood. The origin of the receptors is a woman aged 50 to 60 with COVID-19, enrolled during active disease. Both conserved end residues are part of each CDR3. The order of the fields is CDR3 length, V gene, D gene, J gene, clone size, CDR3 protein, CDR3 DNA. D genes are given only for firm matches. The size entry is marked missing in some rows and otherwise reads once, few, many or a size class.

14,TRBV5-1,-,TRBJ1-1,-,CASSWGEVNTEAFF,TGCGCCAGCAGCTGGGGAGAGGTGAACACTGAAGCTTTCTTT
12,TRBV6-6,-,TRBJ2-7,-,CASSSNSYEQYF,TGTGCCAGCAGTTCGAACAGCTACGAGCAGTACTTC
11,TRBV30,TRBD1,TRBJ1-1,-,CAYTGGTEAFF,TGTGCCTATACAGGGGGCACTGAAGCTTTCTTT
16,TRBV7-9,TRBD1,TRBJ1-2,-,CASSLAATGVSYGYTF,TGTGCCAGCAGCTTAGCGGCGACAGGGGTTTCTTATGGCTACACCTTC
14,TRBV4-2,TRBD1,TRBJ2-7,-,CASSQQGVPYEQYF,TGTGCCAGCAGCCAGCAGGGGGTTCCCTACGAGCAGTACTTC
12,TRBV30,-,TRBJ2-7,-,CAWNQVLDEQYF,TGTGCCTGGAATCAGGTCCTCGACGAGCAGTACTTC
14,TRBV30,-,TRBJ1-5,few,CAWSVRGLGQPQHF,TGTGCCTGGAGTGTAAGGGGTCTGGGTCAGCCCCAGCATTTT
14,TRBV6-2/TRBV6-3,-,TRBJ1-2,-,CASSYSSQFYGYTF,TGTGCCAGCAGTTACTCGTCGCAGTTCTATGGCTACACCTTC
17,TRBV7-2,-,TRBJ1-1,-,CASSPDTPDPKNTEAFF,TGTGCCAGCAGCCCAGACACCCCTGACCCTAAGAACACTGAAGCTTTCTTT
15,TRBV5-1,TRBD2,TRBJ2-1,-,CASSMGLAGGSEQFF,TGCGCCAGCAGCATGGGACTAGCGGGGGGTAGCGAGCAGTTCTTC
16,TRBV5-5,TRBD1,TRBJ2-1,-,CASSGDRGLLRNEQFF,TGTGCCAGCAGCGGGGACAGGGGGCTCCTTCGAAATGAGCAGTTCTTC
15,TRBV19,-,TRBJ1-5,-,CASSISQGSDQPQHF,TGTGCCAGTAGTATCAGCCAGGGAAGCGATCAGCCCCAGCATTTT
15,TRBV28,TRBD1,TRBJ2-7,-,CASSAPGQGAREQYF,TGTGCCAGCAGTGCGCCGGGACAGGGGGCGAGGGAGCAGTACTTC
12,TRBV7-8,-,TRBJ1-1,-,CASSLATGEAFF,TGTGCCAGCAGTTTAGCCACAGGGGAAGCTTTCTTT
15,TRBV5-1,TRBD2,TRBJ2-3,-,CASSRGTSETDTQYF,TGCGCCAGCAGCCGCGGGACTAGCGAAACAGATACGCAGTATTTT
15,TRBV7-8,TRBD1,TRBJ1-2,-,CASTPAGGGPYGYTF,TGTGCCAGCACCCCAGCAGGAGGGGGCCCCTATGGCTACACCTTC
14,TRBV19,-,TRBJ2-7,-,CASSPALAYGEQYF,TGTGCCAGTAGTCCCGCCCTAGCGTATGGCGAGCAGTACTTC
15,TRBV18,TRBD1,TRBJ1-2,-,CASSPPGQFNYGYTF,TGTGCCAGCTCACCTCCGGGACAGTTTAACTATGGCTACACCTTC
14,TRBV19,-,TRBJ2-2,-,CASSMSQNTGELFF,TGTGCCAGTAGTATGTCACAGAACACCGGGGAGCTGTTTTTT
13,TRBV19,-,TRBJ1-1,-,CASSIVRDTEAFF,TGTGCCAGTAGTATAGTCAGGGACACTGAAGCTTTCTTT
16,TRBV19,TRBD1,TRBJ1-1,-,CASSPTGGSMNTEAFF,TGTGCCAGTAGTCCAACAGGGGGATCGATGAACACTGAAGCTTTCTTT
11,TRBV11-2,-,TRBJ1-2,once,CASQIVDGYTF,TGTGCCAGCCAGATTGTCGATGGCTACACCTTC
14,TRBV19,TRBD1,TRBJ1-2,-,CASSRDRGFRGYTF,TGTGCCAGTAGTCGGGACAGGGGATTTCGTGGCTACACCTTC
15,TRBV5-4,TRBD1,TRBJ1-2,-,CASSLTGTGVAGYTF,TGTGCCAGCAGCTTGACCGGGACAGGGGTTGCTGGCTACACCTTC
15,TRBV3-1/TRBV3-2,-,TRBJ2-3,few,CASSLPGLRADTQYF,TGTGCCAGCAGCCTCCCGGGACTTCGGGCAGATACGCAGTATTTT
13,TRBV5-1,TRBD1,TRBJ2-3,-,CASSLQGPDTQYF,TGCGCCAGCAGCTTACAGGGGCCAGATACGCAGTATTTT
15,TRBV6-5,-,TRBJ1-2,-,CASILDPGSQAGYTF,TGTGCCAGCATTTTAGATCCCGGGTCACAAGCAGGCTACACCTTC
15,TRBV30,TRBD2,TRBJ2-3,-,CAWRPQRGLTDTQYF,TGTGCCTGGAGACCCCAGCGGGGGCTCACAGATACGCAGTATTTT